These 31 T cell receptor beta chains originate from one sample sequenced in a study of CD8+ T cells in alopecia areata. cDNA reverse transcribed from extracted RNA served as the sequencing template. TCRdb keeps only in-frame clones here, not all; method: immunoSEQ multiplex PCR. The table shows fewer than 15,000 clones, with 65% to 70% occurring only once. The treatment was: oral pan-JAK inhibitor, 5-10 mg twice daily. Patients with alopecia areata provided lesional scalp punch biopsies as well as peripheral blood. Sequenced here: skin, sampled at week 4, from a patient treated with tofacitinib. Receptors were obtained from a human donor with alopecia areata.

The V gene is TRBV5-5, the J gene TRBJ1-1; no definite D call. CDR3 length equals 13 residues. Trimming removed 4 bases from V and 5 bases from J, with 12 bases in between. Germline loops: CDR1 SGHKS, CDR2 YYEKEE (reference sequence). CDR3 amino acids: CASSLYLGTEAFF. CDR3 bases: TGTGCCAGCAGCCTTTACTTGGGAACTGAAGCTTTCTTT. The entire variable domain, with the rest obtained from reference TRBV5-5 and TRBJ1-1, is as follows: DAGVTQSPTHLIKTRGQQVTLRCSPISGHKSVSWYQQVLGQGPQFIFQYYEKEERGRGNFPDRFSARQFPNYSSELNVNALLLGDSALYLCASSLYLGTEAFFGQGTRLTVV.

The genes are TRBV5-1 and TRBJ1-2; 7 nucleotides align to TRBD1. V trimming: 3 bases; J trimming: 0 bases; junction bases outside the gene matches: 2. CDR1 and CDR2 from the germline V gene are SGHRS and YFSETQ. This CDR3 is built from 14 residues. This CDR3 is CASSSGTANYGYTF. CDR3 in DNA: TGCGCCAGCAGCTCTGGGACAGCTAACTATGGCTACACCTTC. Filled out from reference TRBV5-1 and TRBJ1-2, the complete variable domain reads KAGVTQTPRYLIKTRGQQVTLSCSPISGHRSVSWYQQTPGQGLQFLFEYFSETQRNKGNFPGRFSGRQFSNSRSEMNVSTLELGDSALYLCASSSGTANYGYTFGSGTRLTVV.

This clone is deemed large. The CDR3 coding sequence is TGTGCCAGCAGTGAAGCGCGGCAGTATAATTCACCCCTCCACTTT. Translated: CASSEARQYNSPLHF. This chain joins TRBV6-1 and TRBJ1-6; D not certain. Germline CDR1 MNHNS, CDR2 SASEGT. Trimming took off 0 bases at V and 4 bases at J, with 7 bases between the two ends. The CDR3 spans 15 residues.

The chain employs TRBV5-1 and TRBJ2-5; weak D call: TRBD2 (6 bases). The CDR3 consists of 17 residues. Between the trimmed V and J ends, which lost 4 bases and 2 bases, there was a span of 21 bases. Per germline, CDR1 SGHRS and CDR2 YFSETQ. The CDR3 here is CASSQLPTSRGQETQYF. CDR3 coding DNA: TGCGCCAGCAGCCAGCTCCCGACTAGTCGGGGACAAGAGACCCAGTACTTC.

Only a few counts were recorded for this clone. This rearrangement joins TRBV4-2 to TRBJ2-3, with 8 bases aligning to TRBD1. The V segment lost 4 bases and the J segment 3 bases; nucleotides outside the gene matches: 3. CDR1 LGHNA and CDR2 YNFKEQ come from the germline V gene. This CDR3 contains 14 residues. The CDR3 reads CASSLGTGTDTQYF. The CDR3 bases are TGTGCCAGCAGCCTAGGGACAGGTACAGATACGCAGTATTTT.

This clone was seen only a few times. The rearrangement joins TRBV2 to TRBJ2-1; tentative D call: TRBD2 (5 bases). V was pared by 8 bases and J by 5 bases, with 16 bases between. CDR3 length: 14 residues. CDR1 and CDR2 (germline): SNHLY, FYNNEI. CDR3 nucleotides: TGTGCCAGCGCCGCTGGCGGGCCTAACAATGAGCAGTTCTTC. This codes for CASAAGGPNNEQFF.

This clone has a single count. V gene TRBV6-1 combines with J gene TRBJ2-1, with 9 bases matching TRBD2. Germline V CDR1 and CDR2: MNHNS, SASEGT. V lost 9 bases to trimming and J lost 7 bases; unmatched junction nucleotides: 13. The length of the CDR3 is 15 residues. The CDR3 bases are TGTGCCAGTAAGAAAGCGGGGGGCCATAGGAATGAGCAGTTCTTC. This gives the protein CASKKAGGHRNEQFF.

The chain joins TRBV7-8 to TRBJ1-5, with D possibly matching TRBD1 (5 bases). The germline V and J ends were trimmed by 1 base and 0 bases, with 7 bases remaining between them. Germline CDR1 is SGHVS and CDR2 is FQNEAQ. This CDR3 has 15 residues. CDR3 in DNA: TGTGCCAGCAGCTTAGGGGGGAATAGCAATCAGCCCCAGCATTTT. Its protein is CASSLGGNSNQPQHF.

This clone was seen only once. The chain links TRBV11-1 to TRBJ1-2, with 12 bases matching TRBD1. V was pared by 3 bases and J by 11 bases, with 13 bases of the junction left unmatched. CDR3 length equals 16 residues. Germline CDR1 reads SGHAT; CDR2 reads FQDESV (reference sequence). CDR3 sequence reads: CASSLPGTGGGIGYTF. As DNA, the CDR3 is TGTGCCAGCAGCTTGCCCGGGACAGGGGGCGGCATTGGGTACACCTTC.

This clone was seen a handful of times. The chain combines TRBV4-3 with TRBJ1-4; 10 positions agree with TRBD1. The trim removed 0 bases at V and 11 bases at J, leaving 6 bases unmatched. From germline, CDR1 is LGHNA and CDR2 YSLEER. CDR3 length: 15 amino acids. The CDR3 spells CASSQEAWGQGKLFF. CDR3 in DNA: TGCGCCAGCAGCCAAGAGGCCTGGGGACAGGGGAAACTGTTTTTT.

The chain employs TRBV19 and TRBJ2-1, with 10 bases lining up with TRBD2. Germline CDR1 and CDR2: LNHDA and SQIVND (reference sequence). V shed 4 bases and J 2 bases; nucleotides not matched to a gene: 11. This CDR3 is built from 18 residues. The CDR3 protein is CASSRGLTSGAAYNEQFF. CDR3 in DNA: TGTGCCAGTAGTAGAGGACTAACTAGCGGGGCGGCCTACAATGAGCAGTTCTTC.

J is TRBJ1-1 and V is TRBV18; tentatively, D is TRBD1 (5 bases). Germline lookup yields CDR1 KGHSH and CDR2 LQKENI. V shed 1 base and J shed 0 bases, with 12 bases lying between them. The CDR3 sequence is 16 residues long. This chain's CDR3 is CASSPLGPWMNTEAFF. The CDR3 DNA sequence: TGTGCCAGCTCACCACTGGGGCCATGGATGAACACTGAAGCTTTCTTT.

The rearrangement joins TRBV5-1 to TRBJ2-5; TRBD1 or TRBD2 may be the D gene (5 bases each). The V gene's germline CDR1 is SGHRS and CDR2 YFSETQ. The CDR3 covers 15 residues. V gave up 4 bases and J gave up 7 bases, with 20 bases separating them. CDR3 sequence: CASSPTGTEGLTQYF. The CDR3 region has the DNA TGCGCCAGCAGCCCGACCGGGACGGAAGGATTGACCCAGTACTTC.

The genes are TRBV2 and TRBJ2-3; D remains ambiguous. Deletions cut 6 bases from V and 4 bases from J, with 8 bases between. In germline, CDR1 is SNHLY, CDR2 FYNNEI. This CDR3 has 12 amino acids. CDR3 protein: CASSELADTQYF. For the CDR3, the DNA is TGTGCCAGCAGCGAGCTAGCAGATACGCAGTATTTT.

This chain joins TRBV4-3 and TRBJ1-1; TRBD1 matches at 8 bases. The junction had 4 bases not matched to a gene; V was cut back by 0 bases and J by 1 base. This CDR3 region has 16 residues. Germline values: CDR1 LGHNA, CDR2 YSLEER. The CDR3: CASSQDQGAKNTEAFF. In DNA, the CDR3 is TGCGCCAGCAGCCAAGATCAGGGGGCGAAGAACACTGAAGCTTTCTTT.

This clone was seen just once. J is TRBJ2-3 and V is TRBV30; 12 bases are shared with TRBD1. The germline gives CDR1 GTSNPN, CDR2 SVGIG (reference sequence). The CDR3 covers 13 residues. J gave up 7 bases and V 7 bases, and 6 bases lay outside the gene matches. The CDR3 nucleotides are TGTGCCTCTCCGGGACAGGGGGCTTATACGCAGTATTTT. Protein: CASPGQGAYTQYF.

The chain links TRBV11-2 to TRBJ2-5, with D unresolved. Trimming stripped 0 bases from V and 0 bases from J, with 8 bases between. From germline, CDR1 is SGHAT and CDR2 FQNNGV. The CDR3 runs to 15 residues. The CDR3 sequence: CASSLDPAYQETQYF. CDR3 DNA: TGTGCCAGCAGCTTAGATCCAGCCTACCAAGAGACCCAGTACTTC. Variable domain in full (rest from reference TRBV11-2 and TRBJ2-5): EAGVAQSPRYKIIEKRQSVAFWCNPISGHATLYWYQQILGQGPKLLIQFQNNGVVDDSQLPKDRFSAERLKGVDSTLKIQPAKLEDSAVYLCASSLDPAYQETQYFGPGTRLLVL.

This chain joins TRBV5-4 and TRBJ1-2; no reliable D call. The germline gives CDR1 SGHNT, CDR2 YYREEE (reference sequence). Between the trimmed V and J ends, which lost 0 bases and 5 bases, there was a span of 14 bases. The CDR3 length is 15 residues. The CDR3 is CASSLAAGEGYGYTF. The CDR3 DNA is TGTGCCAGCAGCTTGGCCGCTGGGGAAGGGTATGGCTACACCTTC. The variable domain in full, with the rest retrieved from reference TRBV5-4 and TRBJ1-2, is ETGVTQSPTHLIKTRGQQVTLRCSSQSGHNTVSWYQQALGQGPQFIFQYYREEENGRGNFPPRFSGLQFPNYSSELNVNALELDDSALYLCASSLAAGEGYGYTFGSGTRLTVV.

The J gene is TRBJ1-6, the V gene TRBV27; 9 bases line up with TRBD1. The germline gives CDR1 MNHEY, CDR2 SMNVEV (reference sequence). This CDR3 comprises 16 residues. Trimming cost V 4 bases and J 4 bases; bases outside gene matches: 5. The CDR3 nucleotides read TGTGCCAGCAGTTCCGGACAGGGGACATATAATTCACCCCTCCACTTT. Its protein product is CASSSGQGTYNSPLHF.

This clone has only a few counts. V usage is TRBV6-1 and J usage is TRBJ2-7; TRBD1 aligns across 8 bases. V lost 7 bases and J lost 5; bases outside the gene matches: 4. The CDR3 runs 12 residues. Germline loops: CDR1 MNHNS, CDR2 SASEGT. The CDR3 nucleotides read TGTGCCAGCAAGAAGGACAGGGACGAGCAGTACTTC. Its protein product is CASKKDRDEQYF.

This clone was counted only a few times. The J gene is TRBJ2-1, the V gene TRBV6-1, with a possible D match to TRBD1 (6 bases). Trimming stripped 5 bases from V and 0 bases from J, with 11 bases between. CDR1 and CDR2 (germline): MNHNS, SASEGT. There are 15 residues in the CDR3. The CDR3 region is CASSPGHPSYNEQFF. The CDR3 DNA follows: TGTGCCAGCAGTCCGGGACATCCCTCCTACAATGAGCAGTTCTTC.

The sample holds a few counts of this clone. This chain uses TRBV6-6 with TRBJ1-1; D may be TRBD1 (6 bases). CDR1 MNHNY and CDR2 SVGAGI come from the germline V gene (reference sequence). Trimming took off 5 bases at V and 0 bases at J, with 10 bases between the two ends. The length of the CDR3 is 14 residues. In nucleotides, the CDR3 is TGTGCCAGCAGTACAGGGAAACTGAACACTGAAGCTTTCTTT. Amino acids: CASSTGKLNTEAFF.

The genes are TRBV4-1 and TRBJ1-4; D gene ambiguous. The CDR3 contains 13 residues. CDR1 and CDR2 (germline): MGHRA, YSYEKL. V was shortened by 0 bases and J by 8 bases, with 7 bases between the two germline ends. The CDR3 here is CASSQETGEKLFF. CDR3 DNA sequence: TGCGCCAGCAGCCAAGAGACGGGGGAAAAACTGTTTTTT.

This clone appeared a single time. The chain carries TRBV7-2 and TRBJ2-1; D is tentatively TRBD1 or TRBD2 (5 bases each). The CDR3 contains 11 residues. Trimming removed 5 bases at V and 9 bases at J, with 8 bases between. Germline V gene sequence: CDR1 SGHTA, CDR2 FQGNSA. CDR3 in amino acids: CASSQRGEQFF. The CDR3 region has the DNA TGTGCCAGCAGCCAGAGGGGTGAGCAGTTCTTC.

J is TRBJ1-1 and V is TRBV29-1; D gene ambiguous. CDR3 size: 12 residues. Germline CDR1 and CDR2: SQVTM and ANQGSEA. V shed 2 bases and J shed 3 bases, with 7 bases lying between them. This CDR3 reads CSVEPTDTEAFF. CDR3 nucleotides: TGCAGCGTTGAACCCACCGACACTGAAGCTTTCTTT.

The chain couples TRBV18 to TRBJ1-1, with unresolved D. Trimming left V 0 bases short and J 1 base short, with 9 bases between. This CDR3 contains 15 residues. Per the germline V gene, CDR1 is KGHSH and CDR2 is LQKENI. CDR3 nucleotides: TGTGCCAGCTCACCACCTGCGGGCAAGAACACTGAAGCTTTCTTT. Protein: CASSPPAGKNTEAFF.

This clone is categorized as medium-sized. This chain joins TRBV30 and TRBJ1-5, with a weak D call TRBD1 (5 bases). Trimming removed 1 base at V and 4 bases at J, with 5 bases between. Germline CDR1 is GTSNPN and CDR2 is SVGIG (reference sequence). The CDR3 is made up of 12 amino acids. CDR3 nucleotides: TGTGCCTGGAGTGGGACAAATCAGCCCCAGCATTTT. Its translation: CAWSGTNQPQHF.

In this sample, this clone turned up a few times. The rearrangement joins TRBV11-2 to TRBJ1-4; D is unclear. CDR3 size: 13 residues. Trimming cost V 2 bases and J 4 bases, with 5 bases left between them. CDR1 SGHAT and CDR2 FQNNGV come from the germline V gene. CDR3: CASSLQVNEKLFF. The CDR3 nucleotides read TGTGCCAGCAGCTTACAGGTTAATGAAAAACTGTTTTTT.

The chain recombines TRBV5-1 with TRBJ2-7; the D gene is possibly TRBD1 (6 bases). Trimming took off 4 bases at V and 4 bases at J, with 9 bases between the two ends. This CDR3 region has 12 residues. CDR1 is SGHRS, CDR2 YFSETQ, per germline. The CDR3 spells CASSVGGYEQYF. The DNA for the CDR3 is TGCGCCAGCAGCGTAGGGGGTTACGAGCAGTACTTC.

This clone was seen more than once but under ten times. CDR3 protein: CASSQERQGSYGYTF. In nucleotides, the CDR3 is TGCGCCAGCAGCCAAGAGCGGCAGGGAAGCTATGGCTACACCTTC. This sequence joins TRBV4-1 and TRBJ1-2; D may be TRBD1 (5 bases). This CDR3 is built from 15 residues. V gave up 0 bases and J gave up 4 bases, with 12 bases separating them. Germline assignment: CDR1 MGHRA and CDR2 YSYEKL.

This sequence joins TRBV20-1 and TRBJ1-1; no clear D gene. V gave up 6 bases and J gave up 3 bases, with 8 bases separating them. Germline lookup yields CDR1 DFQATT and CDR2 SNEGSKA (reference sequence). The CDR3 spans 11 residues. CDR3 sequence: CSASGYTEAFF. The DNA for the CDR3 is TGCAGTGCCTCAGGATACACTGAAGCTTTCTTT.